The entry that follows covers one TCR beta chain sequence. Its antigen remains unidentified. The data were produced by immunoSEQ multiplex PCR, yet TCRdb's version contains in-frame clones alone and is incomplete. This table holds 110,000 or so clones, approximately 88% found once. These data are taken from a study of T cell responses to AZD1222 COVID-19 vaccine. Per the germline V gene, CDR1 is MNHEY and CDR2 is SVGAGI. The CDR3 covers 13 residues. V lost 4 bases and J 7 bases, leaving 13 bases between the germline ends. Timing groups of about 4 and about 12 weeks for second doses were pooled. Regarding the study as a whole: The donors showed a predominance of white British ancestry and of females, with possible underestimation of clonal diversity. Only a handful of AZD1222 recipients, roughly six in all, had baseline seropositivity. Among vaccine-associated CD4 TCRs, coverage spanned spike, with dominance at 160-218 and 743-854.

The chain couples TRBV6-5 to TRBJ1-2, with a tentative D call TRBD1 (6 bases). The clonotype originates from an adult who received the AZD1222 COVID-19 vaccine. The sequencing here drew on peripheral blood, taken 28 days after the second AZD1222 dose. The CDR3 coding sequence is TGTGCCAGCAGTTCCCAGGGGAAACGTGGCTACACCTTC. It specifies CASSSQGKRGYTF.